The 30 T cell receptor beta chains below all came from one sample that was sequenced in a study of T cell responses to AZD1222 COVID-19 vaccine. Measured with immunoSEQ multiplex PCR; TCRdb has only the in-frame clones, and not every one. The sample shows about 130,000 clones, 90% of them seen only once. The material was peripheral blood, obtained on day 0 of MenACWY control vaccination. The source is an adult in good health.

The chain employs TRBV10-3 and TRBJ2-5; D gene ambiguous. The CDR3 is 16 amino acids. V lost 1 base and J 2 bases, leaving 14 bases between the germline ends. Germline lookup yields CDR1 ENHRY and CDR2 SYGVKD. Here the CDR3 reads CAISEFSGADQETQYF. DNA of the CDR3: TGTGCCATCAGTGAGTTTTCAGGAGCCGATCAAGAGACCCAGTACTTC.

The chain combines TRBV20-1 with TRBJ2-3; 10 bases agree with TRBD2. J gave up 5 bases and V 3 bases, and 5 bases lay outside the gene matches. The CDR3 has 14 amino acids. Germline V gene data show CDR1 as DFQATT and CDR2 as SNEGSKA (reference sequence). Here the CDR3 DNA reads TGCAGTGCTAGTCTAGCGGGAGCCCGAGATACGCAGTATTTT. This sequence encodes CSASLAGARDTQYF.

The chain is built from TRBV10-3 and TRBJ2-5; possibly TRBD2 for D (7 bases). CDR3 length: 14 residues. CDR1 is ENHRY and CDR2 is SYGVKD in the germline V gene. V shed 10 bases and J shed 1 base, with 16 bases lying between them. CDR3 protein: CATWGGTFQETQYF. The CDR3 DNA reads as TGTGCCACTTGGGGGGGGACATTCCAAGAGACCCAGTACTTC.

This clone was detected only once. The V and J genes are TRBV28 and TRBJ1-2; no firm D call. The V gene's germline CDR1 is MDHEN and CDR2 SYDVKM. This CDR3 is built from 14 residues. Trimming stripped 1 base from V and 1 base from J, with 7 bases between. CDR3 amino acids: CASSLSGFNYGYTF. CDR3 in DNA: TGTGCCAGCAGTTTATCCGGGTTTAACTATGGCTACACCTTC.

CDR3 amino acids: CASSLAGQGRSPLHF. The CDR3 region has the DNA TGCGCCAGCAGCTTGGCAGGACAGGGACGCTCACCCCTCCACTTT. J is TRBJ1-6 and V is TRBV5-1; 8 nucleotides line up with TRBD1. The trim removed 0 bases at V and 10 bases at J, leaving 6 bases unmatched. This CDR3 region has 15 residues. Germline V gene data show CDR1 as SGHRS and CDR2 as YFSETQ.

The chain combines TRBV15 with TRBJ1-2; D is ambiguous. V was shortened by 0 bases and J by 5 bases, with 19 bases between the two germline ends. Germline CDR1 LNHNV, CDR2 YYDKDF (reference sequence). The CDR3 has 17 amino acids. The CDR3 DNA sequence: TGTGCCACCAGCAGAGACCAGAGAGGGCCTAAACTTTATGGCTACACCTTC. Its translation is CATSRDQRGPKLYGYTF.

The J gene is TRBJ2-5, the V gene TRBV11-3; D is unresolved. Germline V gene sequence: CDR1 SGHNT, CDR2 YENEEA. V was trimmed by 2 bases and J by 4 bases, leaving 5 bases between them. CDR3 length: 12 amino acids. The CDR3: CASSLPGETQYF. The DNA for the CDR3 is TGTGCCAGCAGCTTACCGGGAGAGACCCAGTACTTC.

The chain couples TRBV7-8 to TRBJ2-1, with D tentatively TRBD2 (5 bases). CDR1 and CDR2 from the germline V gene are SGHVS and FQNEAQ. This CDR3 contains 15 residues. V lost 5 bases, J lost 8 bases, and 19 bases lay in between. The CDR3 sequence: CASSVSEGRSDEQFF. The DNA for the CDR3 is TGTGCCAGCAGCGTCTCCGAGGGTCGGTCGGATGAGCAGTTCTTC.

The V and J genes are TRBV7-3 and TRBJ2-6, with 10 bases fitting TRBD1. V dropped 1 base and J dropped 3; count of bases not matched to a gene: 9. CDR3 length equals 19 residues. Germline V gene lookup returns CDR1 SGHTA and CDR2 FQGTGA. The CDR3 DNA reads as TGTGCCAGCAGCTTAAAGGCATCGGGACAGGGGTTTGGGGCCAACGTCCTGACTTTC. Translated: CASSLKASGQGFGANVLTF. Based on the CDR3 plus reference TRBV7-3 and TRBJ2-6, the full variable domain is GAGVSQTPSNKVTEKGKYVELRCDPISGHTALYWYRQSLGQGPEFLIYFQGTGAADDSGLPNDRFFAVRPEGSVSTLKIQRTERGDSAVYLCASSLKASGQGFGANVLTFGAGSRLTVL.

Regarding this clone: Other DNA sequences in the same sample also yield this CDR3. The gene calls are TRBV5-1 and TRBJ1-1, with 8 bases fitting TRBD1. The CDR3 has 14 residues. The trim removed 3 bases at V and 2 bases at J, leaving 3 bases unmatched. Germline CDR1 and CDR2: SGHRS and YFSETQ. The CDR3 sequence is CASSWGTGNTEAFF. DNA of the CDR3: TGCGCCAGCAGCTGGGGGACAGGCAACACTGAAGCTTTCTTT.

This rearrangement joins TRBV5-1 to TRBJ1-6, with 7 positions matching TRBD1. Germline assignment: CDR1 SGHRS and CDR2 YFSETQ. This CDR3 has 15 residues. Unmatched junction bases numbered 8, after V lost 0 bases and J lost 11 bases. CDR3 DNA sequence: TGCGCCAGCAGCTTGGAACAGGGGAGCGGGGCACCCCTCCACTTT. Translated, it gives CASSLEQGSGAPLHF.

CDR3 nucleotides: TGTGCCAGCAGCGGAGTGGGCCAGGGACTCGTCTCTGGAAACACCATATATTTT. Translated, it gives CASSGVGQGLVSGNTIYF. The chain uses TRBV11-2 and TRBJ1-3, with D perhaps matching TRBD1 (5 bases). The CDR3 sequence is 18 residues long. Looked up from germline, CDR1 is SGHAT and CDR2 is FQNNGV. V was pared by 5 bases and J by 0 bases, with 20 bases between.

DNA of the CDR3: TGTGCCAGCAGCTTGGTAGGACGGGGCAATCAGCCCCAGCATTTT. Its protein product is CASSLVGRGNQPQHF. This chain links TRBV5-8 with TRBJ1-5; no clear D. The V gene lost 0 bases and the J gene lost 2 bases, with 9 bases spanning the gap. Per germline, CDR1 SGHTS and CDR2 YDEGEE. CDR3 length: 15 amino acids.

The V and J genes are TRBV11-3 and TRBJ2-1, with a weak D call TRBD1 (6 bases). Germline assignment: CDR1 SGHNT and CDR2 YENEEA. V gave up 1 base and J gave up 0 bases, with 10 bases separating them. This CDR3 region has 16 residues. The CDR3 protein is CASSLVGASSYNEQFF. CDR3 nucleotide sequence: TGTGCCAGCAGCTTAGTGGGGGCTAGCTCCTACAATGAGCAGTTCTTC.

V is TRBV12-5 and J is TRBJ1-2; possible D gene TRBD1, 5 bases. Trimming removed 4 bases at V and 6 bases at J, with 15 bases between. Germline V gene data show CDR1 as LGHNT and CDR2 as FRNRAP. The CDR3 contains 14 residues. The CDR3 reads CASGSDRPWHGYTF. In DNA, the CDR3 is TGTGCTAGTGGTTCCGACAGACCCTGGCATGGCTACACCTTC.

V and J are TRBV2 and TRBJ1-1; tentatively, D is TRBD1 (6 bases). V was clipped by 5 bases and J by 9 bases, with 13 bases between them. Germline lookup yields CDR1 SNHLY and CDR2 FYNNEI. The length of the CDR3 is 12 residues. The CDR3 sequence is CASSTGMPQAFF. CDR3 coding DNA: TGTGCCAGCAGTACAGGGATGCCCCAAGCTTTCTTT.

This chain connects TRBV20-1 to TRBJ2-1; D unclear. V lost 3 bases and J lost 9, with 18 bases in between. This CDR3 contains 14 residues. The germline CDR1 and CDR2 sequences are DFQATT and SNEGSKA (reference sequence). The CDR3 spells CSASVSGGPTEQFF. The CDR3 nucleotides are TGCAGTGCTAGTGTATCGGGTGGCCCTACTGAGCAGTTCTTC.

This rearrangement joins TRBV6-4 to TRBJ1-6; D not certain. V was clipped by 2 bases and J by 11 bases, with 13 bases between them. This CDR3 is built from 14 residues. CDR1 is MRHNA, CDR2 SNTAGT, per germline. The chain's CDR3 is CASSDLDGETPLHF. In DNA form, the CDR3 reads TGTGCCAGCAGTGACCTCGATGGAGAAACACCCCTCCACTTT.

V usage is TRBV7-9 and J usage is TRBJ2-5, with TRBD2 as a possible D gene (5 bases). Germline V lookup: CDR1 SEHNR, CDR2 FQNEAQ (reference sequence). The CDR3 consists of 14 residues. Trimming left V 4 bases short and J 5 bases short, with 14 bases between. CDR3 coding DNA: TGTGCCAGCAGCTCCGGGGTCTCAAGCGAGACCCAGTACTTC. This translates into CASSSGVSSETQYF.

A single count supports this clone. The CDR3 loop is CASSSVGGEQFF. CDR3 sequence (DNA): TGCGCCAGCAGCTCTGTAGGGGGTGAGCAGTTCTTC. This chain connects TRBV10-2 to TRBJ2-1; a weak D match, TRBD1 (6 bases). There are 12 residues in the CDR3. CDR1 and CDR2 (germline): WSHSY, SAAADI. The V gene lost 6 bases and the J gene lost 9 bases, with 12 bases spanning the gap.

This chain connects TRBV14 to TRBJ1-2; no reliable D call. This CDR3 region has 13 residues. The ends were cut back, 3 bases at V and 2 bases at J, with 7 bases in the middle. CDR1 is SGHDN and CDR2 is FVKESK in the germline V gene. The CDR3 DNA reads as TGTGCCAGCAGCCAGTATAACAACTATGGCTACACCTTC. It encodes CASSQYNNYGYTF.

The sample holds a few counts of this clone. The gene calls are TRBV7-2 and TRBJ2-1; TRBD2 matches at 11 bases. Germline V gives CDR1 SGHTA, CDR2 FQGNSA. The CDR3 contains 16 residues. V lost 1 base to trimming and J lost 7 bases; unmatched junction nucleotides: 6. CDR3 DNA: TGTGCCAGCAGCTTAGTTAGCGGGGGGGCCTCGAATGAGCAGTTCTTC. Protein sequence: CASSLVSGGASNEQFF.

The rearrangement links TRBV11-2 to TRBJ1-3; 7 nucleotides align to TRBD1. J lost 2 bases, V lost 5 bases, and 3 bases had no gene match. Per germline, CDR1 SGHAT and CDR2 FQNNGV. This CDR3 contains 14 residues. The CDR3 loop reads CASSETGPGNTIYF. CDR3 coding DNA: TGTGCCAGCAGCGAGACAGGGCCTGGAAACACCATATATTTT.

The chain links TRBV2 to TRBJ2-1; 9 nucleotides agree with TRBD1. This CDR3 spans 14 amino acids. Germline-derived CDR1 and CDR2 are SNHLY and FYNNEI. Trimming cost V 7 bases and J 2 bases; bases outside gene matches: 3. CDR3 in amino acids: CASKRQGAYNEQFF. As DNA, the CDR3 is TGTGCCAGCAAAAGACAGGGGGCCTACAATGAGCAGTTCTTC.

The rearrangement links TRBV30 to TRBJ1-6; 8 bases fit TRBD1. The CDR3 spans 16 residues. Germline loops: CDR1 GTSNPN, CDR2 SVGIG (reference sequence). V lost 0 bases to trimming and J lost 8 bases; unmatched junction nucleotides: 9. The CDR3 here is CAWSVRRDRGDSPLHF. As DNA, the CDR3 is TGTGCCTGGAGTGTTAGACGAGACAGGGGAGATTCACCCCTCCACTTT.

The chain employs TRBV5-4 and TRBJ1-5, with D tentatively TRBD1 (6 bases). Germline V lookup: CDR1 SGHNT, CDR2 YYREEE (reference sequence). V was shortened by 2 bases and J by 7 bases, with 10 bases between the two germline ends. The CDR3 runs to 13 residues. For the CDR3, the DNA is TGTGCCAGCAGCTTAGGGGGTGGACAGCCCCAGCATTTT. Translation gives CASSLGGGQPQHF.

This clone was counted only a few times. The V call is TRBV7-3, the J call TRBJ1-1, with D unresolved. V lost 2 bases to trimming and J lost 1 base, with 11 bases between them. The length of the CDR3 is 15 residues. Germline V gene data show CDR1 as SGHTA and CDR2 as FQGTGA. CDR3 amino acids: CASSLVVLGNTEAFF. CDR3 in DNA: TGTGCCAGCAGCTTAGTGGTTTTGGGGAACACTGAAGCTTTCTTT.

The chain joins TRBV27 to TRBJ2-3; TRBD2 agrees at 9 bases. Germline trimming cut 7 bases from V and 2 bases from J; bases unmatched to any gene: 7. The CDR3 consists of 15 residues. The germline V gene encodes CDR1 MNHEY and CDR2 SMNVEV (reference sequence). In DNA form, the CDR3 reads TGTGCCAGCAATTCAGCGGGAGGACTCACAGATACGCAGTATTTT. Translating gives CASNSAGGLTDTQYF.

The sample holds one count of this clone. The CDR3 here is CASSPDRQETQYF. DNA for the CDR3: TGTGCCAGCAGCCCCGACAGGCAAGAGACCCAGTACTTC. The chain is built from TRBV7-7 and TRBJ2-5; the D gene is possibly TRBD1 (6 bases). Looked up from germline, CDR1 is SSHAT and CDR2 is FNYEAQ (reference sequence). V was cut by 5 bases and J by 2 bases, with 9 bases left in between. The CDR3 totals 13 residues.

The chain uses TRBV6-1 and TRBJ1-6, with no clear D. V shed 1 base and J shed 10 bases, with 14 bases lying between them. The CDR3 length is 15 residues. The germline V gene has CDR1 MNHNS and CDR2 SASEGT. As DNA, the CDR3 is TGTGCCAGCAGTGAAGAGGGCAGGCATCGATCACCCCTCCACTTT. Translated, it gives CASSEEGRHRSPLHF.